This T cell receptor beta chain was documented in a study of blood T cell repertoires in COVID-19. There are 13 residues in the CDR3. The V end was cut by 2 bases, the J end by 6 bases, with 10 bases between. Germline lookup yields CDR1 LGHDT and CDR2 YNNKEL (reference sequence). This clone was detected once. Clones were read by immunoSEQ multiplex PCR, and TCRdb kept only the in-frame ones, dropping some. The sample consists of about 180,000 clones, 80% to 85% of them appearing once. Enrolment of Seattle patients took place during active infection, and they were followed longitudinally. Material for sequencing was peripheral blood. This clonotype was obtained from a woman in her 70s with COVID-19, enrolled during active disease. This chain uses TRBV3-1 (or the pseudogene TRBV3-2) with TRBJ1-2; D uncertain. The CDR3 sequence is CASSQRGVDGYTF. As DNA, the CDR3 is TGTGCCAGCAGCCAACGAGGTGTGGATGGCTACACCTTC.